Presented here are 32 T cell receptor beta chains from one specimen sequenced in a study of regulatory T cells in long-lasting Graves disease. Time point given: newly diagnosed GD, antithyroid drugs for less than 3 months. The TCR library used RNA extracted from PBMCs. For TCR beta, libraries came from iRepertoire HTBI primers and Arm-PCR of CDR3 regions. TCRdb fed the multiplex PCR reads into MiXCR, producing one record per CDR3 protein. Of 400,000 to 450,000 distinct CDR3 sequences in the sample, 16% were seen once. These data also formed part of another study, on T cells in Graves' hyperthyroidism and ophthalmopathy.

Sequenced here: peripheral blood mononuclear cells (PBMCs), sampled at new diagnosis, from a patient treated with antithyroid drugs. The receptors originated from a woman aged 25 to 39 with Graves disease.

The table lists this clonotype with many counts. The rearrangement joins TRBV28 to TRBJ2-6; D is ambiguous. V lost 8 bases to trimming and J lost 0 bases, with 5 bases between them. Germline CDR1 and CDR2: MDHEN and SYDVKM. This CDR3 spans 13 amino acids. CDR3 region: CASSSSGANVLTF. As DNA, the CDR3 is TGTGCCAGCTCTTCCTCTGGGGCCAACGTCCTGACTTTC. The variable domain in full, completed from reference TRBV28 and TRBJ2-6, reads DVKVTQSSRYLVKRTGEKVFLECVQDMDHENMFWYRQDPGLGLRLIYFSYDVKMKEKGDIPEGYSVSREKKERFSLILESASTNQTSMYLCASSSSGANVLTFGAGSRLTVL.

This clonotype occurred many times. V and J are TRBV20-1 and TRBJ2-1; no clear D. Trimming stripped 0 bases from V and 8 bases from J, with 14 bases between. The CDR3 length is 14 residues. CDR1 and CDR2 from the germline V gene are DFQATT and SNEGSKA (reference sequence). The CDR3 DNA sequence: TGCAGTGCTAGAGACCCCCGGAGTGGCGATGAGCAGTTCTTC. This codes for CSARDPRSGDEQFF.

This clonotype was seen at least ten times. J is TRBJ2-7 and V is TRBV10-3; TRBD1 might be the D (5 bases). Germline loops: CDR1 ENHRY, CDR2 SYGVKD. The V and J ends lost 11 bases and 5 bases respectively, with 16 bases between them. The CDR3 totals 12 residues. The CDR3 nucleotides are TGTGCCCCCTGTCAGGGTAAGAACGAGCAGTACTTC. Its protein product is CAPCQGKNEQYF.

This clonotype was found many times. CDR3 DNA: TGTGCCAGCAGTCCCTGGGGAGGGCATGAAAAACTGTTTTTT. Translating gives CASSPWGGHEKLFF. The rearrangement uses TRBV27 and TRBJ1-4, with no clear D. The CDR3 totals 14 residues. The ends were cut back, 5 bases at V and 6 bases at J, with 13 bases in the middle. Germline CDR1 MNHEY, CDR2 SMNVEV (reference sequence). The full variable domain, with the rest looked up from reference TRBV27 and TRBJ1-4, is EAQVTQNPRYLITVTGKKLTVTCSQNMNHEYMSWYRQDPGLGLRQIYYSMNVEVTDKGDVPEGYKVSRKEKRNFPLILESPSPNQTSLYFCASSPWGGHEKLFFGSGTQLSVL.

This clonotype was observed a handful of times. The chain has TRBV19 and TRBJ1-1; D gene ambiguous. Germline values: CDR1 LNHDA, CDR2 SQIVND (reference sequence). This CDR3 has 14 amino acids. V was trimmed by 7 bases and J by 7 bases, leaving 19 bases between them. CDR3 coding DNA: TGTGCCAGTACCCCAAGACCGGGGTGGCTTGAAGCTTTCTTT. Its protein is CASTPRPGWLEAFF.

Remarks on this clonotype: This may be a read error, as it is one base from a much larger clone. The chain has TRBV3-1 and TRBJ2-5; possibly TRBD1 for D (6 bases). The CDR3 totals 15 residues. Looked up from germline, CDR1 is LGHDT and CDR2 is YNNKEL (reference sequence). CDR3 sequence (DNA): TGTGCCAGCAGCCAAGATCTGGACAGCCCGGAGACCCGGTACTTC. Amino acids: CASSQDLDSPETRYF.

There are many counts of this clonotype. This chain links TRBV7-2 with TRBJ2-3; maybe TRBD1 (6 bases). The germline V gene has CDR1 SGHTA and CDR2 FQGNSA. V was clipped by 3 bases and J by 5 bases, with 12 bases between them. This CDR3 spans 14 amino acids. The CDR3: CASSFAVRGDTQYF. DNA for the CDR3: TGTGCCAGCAGCTTCGCAGTCAGGGGAGATACGCAGTATTTT.

This clonotype was seen ten or more times. The CDR3 spells CASSYSGRVGLSSGYTF. For the CDR3, the DNA is TGTGCCAGCAGTTACTCGGGCAGGGTTGGTTTGAGTTCAGGCTACACCTTC. The V gene is TRBV6-5, the J gene TRBJ1-2, with D possibly being TRBD1 (5 bases). Germline values: CDR1 MNHEY, CDR2 SVGAGI. This CDR3 is built from 17 residues. The V and J ends lost 0 bases and 8 bases respectively, with 22 bases between them.

This clonotype occurred many times. The chain recombines TRBV11-2 with TRBJ2-7; 7 nucleotides line up with TRBD2. Trimming cost V 3 bases and J 3 bases; bases outside gene matches: 5. The germline gives CDR1 SGHAT, CDR2 FQNNGV. The length of the CDR3 is 14 residues. Written as DNA, the CDR3 is TGTGCCAGCAGCTTCGTGACTAGCAGCTACGAGCAGTACTTC. This translates into CASSFVTSSYEQYF.

This clonotype was recorded many times. The J gene is TRBJ2-7, the V gene TRBV28; maybe TRBD2 (6 bases). CDR3 length: 14 residues. Trimming took off 5 bases at V and 2 bases at J, with 13 bases between the two ends. Germline V gives CDR1 MDHEN, CDR2 SYDVKM. The CDR3 reads CASSPGRRPYEQYF. The CDR3 DNA reads as TGTGCCAGCAGTCCCGGGAGACGCCCCTACGAGCAGTACTTC.

The chain carries TRBV6-1 and TRBJ2-3, with 8 bases that match TRBD2. This CDR3 is built from 13 residues. Germline V lookup: CDR1 MNHNS, CDR2 SASEGT. V lost 4 bases and J lost 10; bases outside the gene matches: 7. The CDR3 region has the DNA TGTGCCAGCAGTGTCAGCGGGGGAGCGCCGCAGTATTTT. Translation gives CASSVSGGAPQYF.

Note on this clonotype: This clone may be a read error of a much larger clone one base away. V is TRBV18 and J is TRBJ1-1, with D unresolved. Trimming shortened V by 2 bases and J by 4 bases, and 26 bases separated the two germline ends. This CDR3 is built from 19 residues. CDR1 is KGHSH and CDR2 is LQKENI in the germline V gene. The CDR3 bases are TGTGCCAGCTCACCAATTCCTATGGCCCAGGCGGCGGCGAGCACTGAAGCTTTCTTT. As protein: CASSPIPMAQAAASTEAFF.

In this sample, this clonotype turned up many times. This chain links TRBV7-9 with TRBJ2-1, with TRBD1 as a possible D gene (6 bases). CDR3 length: 13 amino acids. Germline CDR1 is SEHNR and CDR2 is FQNEAQ (reference sequence). V was shortened by 6 bases and J by 10 bases, with 16 bases between the two germline ends. CDR3 sequence: CASSRGGSWEQFF. CDR3 in DNA: TGTGCCAGCAGTCGAGGGGGTAGTTGGGAGCAGTTCTTC.

V and J are TRBV19 and TRBJ2-1; D might be TRBD1 or TRBD2, each matching 6 bases. Germline CDR1 reads LNHDA; CDR2 reads SQIVND (reference sequence). Trimming cost V 3 bases and J 12 bases, with 9 bases left between them. The CDR3 has 11 residues. The CDR3 DNA follows: TGTGCCAGTAGTATCGGGGGCGGGCAGTTCTTC. Residues: CASSIGGGQFF. The full variable domain, its missing parts supplied by reference TRBV19 and TRBJ2-1, is DGGITQSPKYLFRKEGQNVTLSCEQNLNHDAMYWYRQDPGQGLRLIYYSQIVNDFQKGDIAEGYSVSREKKESFPLTVTSAQKNPTAFYLCASSIGGGQFFGPGTRLTVL.

This clonotype was observed many times. The genes are TRBV7-8 and TRBJ1-3, with D maybe TRBD1 (6 bases). The CDR3 has 16 amino acids. Germline loops: CDR1 SGHVS, CDR2 FQNEAQ. V dropped 4 bases and J dropped 0 bases, with 13 bases sitting between them. CDR3 DNA sequence: TGTGCCAGCAGCTGGCGGGGGGCCGCCTCTGGAAACACCATATATTTT. Amino acid sequence: CASSWRGAASGNTIYF.

This chain links TRBV19 with TRBJ1-6; perhaps TRBD1 as D (6 bases). This CDR3 has 14 amino acids. From germline, CDR1 is LNHDA and CDR2 SQIVND (reference sequence). V shed 7 bases and J shed 9 bases, with 16 bases lying between them. The CDR3, as DNA: TGTGCCAGTACACCGTCGGGGGCTGGTTCACCCCTCCACTTT. Encoded protein: CASTPSGAGSPLHF.

The table lists this clonotype with many counts. The chain carries TRBV2 and TRBJ2-7, with 13 bases identical to TRBD2. V lost 5 bases and J lost 2; bases outside the gene matches: 3. This CDR3 is built from 15 residues. Germline CDR1 reads SNHLY; CDR2 reads FYNNEI. CDR3 loop: CASSLLAGGAYEQYF. The CDR3 coding sequence is TGTGCCAGCAGTCTACTAGCGGGGGGGGCCTACGAGCAGTACTTC.

This sequence joins TRBV10-3 and TRBJ2-1, with TRBD2 identical over 8 bases. Germline CDR1 and CDR2: ENHRY and SYGVKD. Germline trimming cut 8 bases from V and 1 base from J; bases unmatched to any gene: 25. CDR3 size: 21 residues. CDR3 sequence: CAIRGGEASEGRGRSYNEQFF. The CDR3 DNA follows: TGTGCCATCCGGGGGGGAGAGGCTAGCGAGGGGAGAGGTCGTTCCTACAATGAGCAGTTCTTC.

The chain combines TRBV27 with TRBJ2-7, with TRBD2 identical over 7 bases. Germline CDR1 reads MNHEY; CDR2 reads SMNVEV (reference sequence). The CDR3 extends over 13 amino acids. The V gene end was trimmed by 3 bases and the J gene end by 9 bases; junction bases not matched to a gene: 8. CDR3 nucleotide sequence: TGTGCCAGCAGTTTCTCTAGCGGTAAGGGGCAGTACTTC. It encodes CASSFSSGKGQYF.

Ten or more counts support this clonotype. The V call is TRBV7-2, the J call TRBJ1-2; D call uncertain. This CDR3 has 13 amino acids. Looked up from germline, CDR1 is SGHTA and CDR2 is FQGNSA. The V end lost 1 base, the J end lost 8 bases, and 11 bases lay between the germline ends. The CDR3 spells CASSLGGYFGYTF. CDR3 DNA: TGTGCCAGCAGCTTAGGGGGATATTTCGGCTACACCTTC.

As for this clonotype: Being one base from a much bigger clone, this may be a read error. The chain carries TRBV6-5 and TRBJ1-2; D ambiguous. The germline CDR1 and CDR2 sequences are MNHEY and SVGAGI. This CDR3 has 14 residues. With 1 base removed from V and 7 bases from J, the gap between germline ends came to 13 bases. For the CDR3, the DNA is TGTGCCAGCAGTTACTTGGGCCCTCCCTTTGGCTACACCTTC. Protein: CASSYLGPPFGYTF.

The CDR3 DNA is TGTGCCAGCAGTTACTCGCAGGGATCGAATGGCTACACCTTC. Translated: CASSYSQGSNGYTF. This rearrangement joins TRBV6-2 or TRBV6-3 to TRBJ1-2; a weak D match, TRBD1 (5 bases). V lost 0 bases and J 6 bases, leaving 11 bases between the germline ends. The CDR3 length is 14 residues. Germline loops: CDR1 MNHEY, CDR2 SVGEGT.

Ten or more counts support this clonotype. The V and J genes are TRBV5-1 and TRBJ2-5; D uncertain. This CDR3 contains 14 residues. CDR1 and CDR2 from the germline V gene are SGHRS and YFSETQ. V dropped 0 bases and J dropped 1 base, with 7 bases sitting between them. In nucleotides, the CDR3 is TGCGCCAGCAGCTTGGGACCGAGCCAAGAGACCCAGTACTTC. It specifies CASSLGPSQETQYF.

V usage is TRBV18 and J usage is TRBJ1-5; D ambiguous. The germline V and J ends were trimmed by 4 bases and 2 bases, with 12 bases remaining between them. Germline-derived CDR1 and CDR2 are KGHSH and LQKENI. This CDR3 contains 15 residues. CDR3 sequence reads: CASSLQVGGNQPQHF. CDR3 bases: TGTGCCAGCTCACTACAAGTTGGGGGCAATCAGCCCCAGCATTTT. Together with reference TRBV18 and TRBJ1-5, the CDR3 gives the full variable domain: NAGVMQNPRHLVRRRGQEARLRCSPMKGHSHVYWYRQLPEEGLKFMVYLQKENIIDESGMPKERFSAEFPKEGPSILRIQQVVRGDSAAYFCASSLQVGGNQPQHFGDGTRLSIL.

At least ten counts were recorded for this clonotype. The chain uses TRBV14 and TRBJ2-3, with D uncertain. Deletions cut 1 base from V and 2 bases from J, with 13 bases between. CDR1 SGHDN and CDR2 FVKESK come from the germline V gene. The CDR3 contains 16 residues. As DNA, the CDR3 is TGTGCCAGCAGCCAAGGCAGGCGTCTCTACACAGATACGCAGTATTTT. Its protein is CASSQGRRLYTDTQYF.

Many counts were recorded for this clonotype. CDR3 protein: CASSSRGQQYF. For the CDR3, the DNA is TGTGCCAGCAGTTCCCGGGGTCAGCAGTACTTC. The chain carries TRBV28 and TRBJ2-7, with TRBD2 as a possible D gene (5 bases). The V end was cut by 4 bases, the J end by 8 bases, with 9 bases between. This CDR3 spans 11 amino acids. The germline CDR1 and CDR2 sequences are MDHEN and SYDVKM.

As to this clonotype: At one boundary the junction diverges from the germline segment, which might be a read error. The chain joins TRBV5-1 to TRBJ2-3, with no clear D. In germline, CDR1 is SGHRS, CDR2 YFSETQ. CDR3 length: 14 residues. In nucleotides, the CDR3 is TGCGCCAGCAGCTTGGCGGTCGGGCCAGATACGCACTATTTT. This codes for CASSLAVGPDTHYF.

About this clonotype itself: Since a much larger clone is just one base distant, this may be a read error. The chain recombines TRBV30 with TRBJ2-5, with a weak D call TRBD2 (5 bases). In germline, CDR1 is GTSNPN, CDR2 SVGIG (reference sequence). The CDR3 spans 14 residues. CDR3 bases: TGTGCCTGGAACGAGGGAGCGCGTGGGGAGACCGAGTACTTC. Its translation: CAWNEGARGETEYF. Full variable domain (remainder filled in from reference TRBV30 and TRBJ2-5): SQTIHQWPATLVQPVGSPLSLECTVEGTSNPNLYWYRQAAGRGLQLLFYSVGIGQISSEVPQNLSASRPQDRQFILSSKKLLLSDSGFYLCAWNEGARGETEYFGPGTRLLVL.

This clonotype was picked up many times. This chain links TRBV12-3 or TRBV12-4 with TRBJ2-1, with 7 bases aligning to TRBD1. The V gene end was trimmed by 5 bases and the J gene end by 7 bases; junction bases not matched to a gene: 5. The CDR3 contains 13 residues. CDR3 region: CASSAGTANEQFF. The CDR3 DNA is TGTGCCAGCAGTGCCGGGACAGCAAATGAGCAGTTCTTC.

In the case of this clonotype: This clone may be a read error of a much larger clone one base away. This chain links TRBV7-9 with TRBJ2-2; tentative D call: TRBD2 (5 bases). CDR3 length: 13 amino acids. With 8 bases removed from V and 5 bases from J, the gap between germline ends came to 12 bases. In germline, CDR1 is SEHNR, CDR2 FQNEAQ (reference sequence). The CDR3 reads CASGPPGTGELFF. In nucleotides, the CDR3 is TGTGCCAGCGGCCCTCCGGGGACCGGGGAGCTGTTTTTT.

The chain employs TRBV20-1 and TRBJ2-5; D may be TRBD1 (5 bases). Trimming took off 2 bases at V and 3 bases at J, with 16 bases between the two ends. The CDR3 length is 15 residues. The germline CDR1 and CDR2 sequences are DFQATT and SNEGSKA (reference sequence). The CDR3 loop reads CSARKIATAEETQYF. For the CDR3, the DNA is TGCAGTGCTAGAAAAATCGCGACAGCCGAAGAGACCCAGTACTTC.

Only a few counts were recorded for this clonotype. The chain is built from TRBV24-1 and TRBJ2-7, with TRBD1 identical over 10 bases. Germline CDR1 and CDR2: KGHDR and SFDVKD. The J segment lost 3 bases and the V segment lost 7 bases, leaving 8 bases of the junction unmatched. CDR3 length equals 15 residues. The CDR3 here is CATSHRDRGIYEQYF. Here the CDR3 DNA reads TGTGCCACCAGCCACCGGGACAGGGGCATCTACGAGCAGTACTTC.